Presented here are 28 T cell receptor beta chains from one specimen sequenced in a study of human T cells and chemical hapten exposure. Indicated time point: patch test 2, 6 weeks after DPC sensitization. Noted treatment: therapeutic diphenylcyclopropenone sensitization with weekly scalp DPC. TCRdb re-analysed the RACE reads in MiXCR, keeping a single row per CDR3 protein. Of approximately 87,000 distinct CDR3 sequences detected, about 10% appear once; the ten largest clones hold 2.5% to 4%. The specimen was whole blood, collected in connection with sensitization to the hapten diphenylcyclopropenone (DPC). The receptor set was obtained from a middle-aged woman with alopecia areata. Some clones in this sample may be carry-over from other donors' samples.

In this sample, this clonotype turned up many times. The genes are TRBV5-1 and TRBJ2-3; 8 positions match TRBD2. CDR1 is SGHRS, CDR2 YFSETQ, per germline. J was trimmed by 1 base and V by 2 bases; bases with no gene match: 9. CDR3 length: 17 amino acids. CDR3 sequence: CASSFPLAELRTDTQYF. For the CDR3, the DNA is TGCGCCAGCAGCTTCCCACTAGCGGAGCTACGCACAGATACGCAGTATTTT. The whole variable domain, filled in from reference TRBV5-1 and TRBJ2-3, reads KAGVTQTPRYLIKTRGQQVTLSCSPISGHRSVSWYQQTPGQGLQFLFEYFSETQRNKGNFPGRFSGRQFSNSRSEMNVSTLELGDSALYLCASSFPLAELRTDTQYFGPGTRLTVL.

In this sample, this clonotype turned up many times. The chain carries TRBV27 and TRBJ1-5, with D unclear. The CDR3 contains 15 residues. V was pared by 6 bases and J by 3 bases, with 15 bases between. The germline V gene encodes CDR1 MNHEY and CDR2 SMNVEV (reference sequence). As DNA, the CDR3 is TGTGCCAGCAGGCCGGTGACAAACCCCAATCAGCCCCAGCATTTT. Translated, it gives CASRPVTNPNQPQHF.

Many counts were recorded for this clonotype. This rearrangement joins TRBV3-1 to TRBJ2-7, with TRBD1 matching 9 bases. J was trimmed by 4 bases and V by 1 base; bases with no gene match: 8. CDR1 and CDR2 (germline): LGHDT, YNNKEL (reference sequence). The CDR3 extends over 16 amino acids. CDR3 sequence: CASSQVGGDREYEQYF. The DNA for the CDR3 is TGTGCCAGCAGCCAAGTGGGAGGGGACAGGGAGTACGAGCAGTACTTC.

This sequence joins TRBV3-1 and TRBJ2-7; the D gene is possibly TRBD2 (5 bases). Trimming took off 0 bases at V and 7 bases at J, with 7 bases between the two ends. The CDR3 is 12 amino acids. Germline CDR1 and CDR2: LGHDT and YNNKEL (reference sequence). CDR3 DNA sequence: TGTGCCAGCAGCCAAGATACGGGGGAGCAGTACTTC. Its protein is CASSQDTGEQYF.

The CDR3 loop is CASSAGDGRNEKLFF. The DNA of the CDR3 is TGTGCCAGCAGCGCAGGGGACGGACGTAATGAAAAACTGTTTTTT. This chain links TRBV7-2 with TRBJ1-4, with D perhaps matching TRBD1 (6 bases). CDR3 size: 15 residues. CDR1 is SGHTA and CDR2 is FQGNSA in the germline V gene. Trimming shortened V by 5 bases and J by 4 bases, and 14 bases separated the two germline ends. The full variable domain, rest sourced from reference TRBV7-2 and TRBJ1-4, is GAGVSQSPSNKVTEKGKDVELRCDPISGHTALYWYRQSLGQGLEFLIYFQGNSAPDKSGLPSDRFSAERTGGSVSTLTIQRTQQEDSAVYLCASSAGDGRNEKLFFGSGTQLSVL.

This clonotype was counted ten times or more. V is TRBV5-1 and J is TRBJ2-2; 7 bases line up with TRBD1. This CDR3 comprises 13 residues. The J segment lost 3 bases and the V segment lost 9 bases, leaving 5 bases of the junction unmatched. Germline V gene sequence: CDR1 SGHRS, CDR2 YFSETQ. CDR3 nucleotides: TGCGCCACCCGGACAGGCGACACCGGGGAGCTGTTTTTT. Translation: CATRTGDTGELFF.

V and J are TRBV15 and TRBJ1-1, with D uncertain. The V end was cut by 3 bases, the J end by 4 bases, with 12 bases between. This CDR3 is built from 14 residues. Germline V gene sequence: CDR1 LNHNV, CDR2 YYDKDF (reference sequence). In nucleotides, the CDR3 is TGTGCCACCAGCAGGGATTTGGTGAGCACTGAAGCTTTCTTT. Encoded protein: CATSRDLVSTEAFF.

This chain links TRBV20-1 with TRBJ2-7; D may be TRBD1 (5 bases). Germline CDR1 is DFQATT and CDR2 is SNEGSKA (reference sequence). The CDR3 has 13 residues. The V gene lost 1 base and the J gene lost 2 bases, with 9 bases spanning the gap. The DNA of the CDR3 is TGCAGTGCTAGAGGGGTAGGGGCCTACGAGCAGTACTTC. It is translated as CSARGVGAYEQYF.

This clonotype was found many times. The chain has TRBV20-1 and TRBJ2-7; D is undetermined. The V gene's germline CDR1 is DFQATT and CDR2 SNEGSKA (reference sequence). The CDR3 length is 14 residues. Trimming took 3 bases from V and 3 from J, leaving 15 bases between them. This CDR3 reads CSASSSDTNYEQYF. The CDR3 DNA reads as TGCAGTGCTAGCAGTTCCGACACTAACTACGAGCAGTACTTC.

This clonotype has a handful of counts. The rearrangement links TRBV7-2 to TRBJ1-1; TRBD1 might be the D (6 bases). Germline V gene data show CDR1 as SGHTA and CDR2 as FQGNSA. V lost 5 bases, J lost 0 bases, and 19 bases lay in between. The length of the CDR3 is 17 residues. This CDR3 is CASSIFAGTSMNTEAFF. The CDR3, as DNA: TGTGCCAGCAGCATATTCGCAGGGACATCCATGAACACTGAAGCTTTCTTT. The variable domain in full, completed from reference TRBV7-2 and TRBJ1-1, reads GAGVSQSPSNKVTEKGKDVELRCDPISGHTALYWYRQSLGQGLEFLIYFQGNSAPDKSGLPSDRFSAERTGGSVSTLTIQRTQQEDSAVYLCASSIFAGTSMNTEAFFGQGTRLTVV.

This clonotype occurred once. Since a much larger clone is just one base distant, this may be a read error. This chain connects TRBV27 to TRBJ2-7; D is possibly TRBD2 (6 bases). V was cut by 3 bases and J by 3 bases, with 12 bases left in between. CDR1 and CDR2 from the germline V gene are MNHEY and SMNVEV (reference sequence). The CDR3 is made up of 14 amino acids. The CDR3 protein is CASSFDGGGYEQYF. CDR3 in DNA: TGTGCCAGCAGTTTTGACGGGGGAGGCTACGAGCAGTACTTC.

V gene TRBV6-5 combines with J gene TRBJ2-3, with 9 bases aligning to TRBD2. V lost 0 bases and J lost 6; bases outside the gene matches: 25. There are 22 residues in the CDR3. Looked up from germline, CDR1 is MNHEY and CDR2 is SVGAGI. The CDR3 region has the DNA TGTGCCAGCAGTTACTCGAACAATTGGCCAATATCCGGCGGGAGGGGCAGGGATACGCAGTATTTT. This sequence encodes CASSYSNNWPISGGRGRDTQYF.

This clonotype occurred many times. This chain links TRBV9 with TRBJ2-5; D possibly matches TRBD1 or TRBD2 (5 bases each). Trimming took off 1 base at V and 1 base at J, with 20 bases between the two ends. In germline, CDR1 is SGDLS, CDR2 YYNGEE. This CDR3 spans 18 amino acids. This chain's CDR3 is CASSVSPNRRDPQETQYF. Written as DNA, the CDR3 is TGTGCCAGCAGCGTAAGCCCCAACAGAAGGGACCCCCAAGAGACCCAGTACTTC.

This clonotype was seen many times. V gene TRBV7-2 combines with J gene TRBJ2-3; D possibly corresponds to TRBD2 (6 bases). The CDR3 has 13 residues. Looked up from germline, CDR1 is SGHTA and CDR2 is FQGNSA. V lost 2 bases and J lost 6, with 9 bases in between. In nucleotides, the CDR3 is TGTGCCAGCAGCTTATCCCGGGGGGATACGCAGTATTTT. It translates to CASSLSRGDTQYF. Variable domain in full (rest from reference TRBV7-2 and TRBJ2-3): GAGVSQSPSNKVTEKGKDVELRCDPISGHTALYWYRQSLGQGLEFLIYFQGNSAPDKSGLPSDRFSAERTGGSVSTLTIQRTQQEDSAVYLCASSLSRGDTQYFGPGTRLTVL.

V usage is TRBV28 and J usage is TRBJ2-7; 7 bases are shared with TRBD1. The trim removed 2 bases at V and 2 bases at J, leaving 0 bases unmatched. CDR1 and CDR2 from the germline V gene are MDHEN and SYDVKM. This CDR3 contains 13 residues. Here the CDR3 DNA reads TGTGCCAGCAGTTTAGGGACAGCCTACGAGCAGTACTTC. It translates to CASSLGTAYEQYF.

This clonotype showed up many times. The V call is TRBV11-2, the J call TRBJ2-7, with D unresolved. The CDR3 length is 13 residues. The germline V gene has CDR1 SGHAT and CDR2 FQNNGV. V lost 1 base to trimming and J lost 3 bases, with 7 bases between them. CDR3 sequence reads: CASSLVGSYEQYF. The CDR3 DNA reads as TGTGCCAGCAGCTTAGTTGGCAGCTACGAGCAGTACTTC.

The sample holds a few counts of this clonotype. CDR3 DNA: TGTGCCAGCAGTGTCCCGGGACGCGCCTACGAGCAGTACTTC. Residues: CASSVPGRAYEQYF. The genes are TRBV6-6 and TRBJ2-7; D may correspond to TRBD1 or TRBD2 (5 bases each). The CDR3 extends over 14 amino acids. The V end lost 5 bases, the J end lost 2 bases, and 13 bases lay between the germline ends. Germline values: CDR1 MNHNY, CDR2 SVGAGI (reference sequence).

This clonotype occurred many times. This sequence joins TRBV30 and TRBJ1-1, with no clear D. This CDR3 has 14 residues. The germline V gene encodes CDR1 GTSNPN and CDR2 SVGIG (reference sequence). V shed 0 bases and J shed 11 bases, with 19 bases lying between them. The CDR3 DNA sequence: TGTGCCTGGAGTGTAGCCCGTCTCGGTTCGTGGGCTTTCTTT. Its protein is CAWSVARLGSWAFF. The full variable domain, with the rest looked up from reference TRBV30 and TRBJ1-1, is SQTIHQWPATLVQPVGSPLSLECTVEGTSNPNLYWYRQAAGRGLQLLFYSVGIGQISSEVPQNLSASRPQDRQFILSSKKLLLSDSGFYLCAWSVARLGSWAFFGQGTRLTVV.

This clonotype was observed at least ten times. The rearrangement joins TRBV11-3 to TRBJ2-2; unclear D gene. V gave up 1 base and J gave up 4 bases, with 7 bases separating them. Looked up from germline, CDR1 is SGHNT and CDR2 is YENEEA. The CDR3 length is 14 residues. The CDR3: CASSLGESTGELFF. The CDR3 nucleotides read TGTGCCAGCAGCTTAGGAGAGTCCACCGGGGAGCTGTTTTTT.

This clonotype was seen ten or more times. J is TRBJ1-4 and V is TRBV7-2; D unresolved. Trimming pared 3 bases from V and 7 bases from J, leaving 12 bases between. CDR3 length: 14 residues. In germline, CDR1 is SGHTA, CDR2 FQGNSA. CDR3 loop: CASSLDLRSEKLFF. The CDR3 DNA sequence: TGTGCCAGCAGCTTGGATTTAAGGAGTGAAAAACTGTTTTTT.

Only a few counts were recorded for this clonotype. The chain recombines TRBV6-2 or TRBV6-3 with TRBJ1-1; possible D gene TRBD1, 5 bases. The CDR3 runs 14 residues. The V and J ends lost 1 base and 1 base respectively, with 7 bases between them. Germline loops: CDR1 MNHEY, CDR2 SVGEGT. CDR3 sequence: CASSYWGKNTEAFF. In DNA, the CDR3 is TGTGCCAGCAGTTACTGGGGGAAGAACACTGAAGCTTTCTTT.

The chain combines TRBV7-9 with TRBJ1-2; weak D call: TRBD1 (5 bases). Germline V gives CDR1 SEHNR, CDR2 FQNEAQ (reference sequence). This CDR3 has 12 residues. V lost 5 bases and J 4 bases, leaving 8 bases between the germline ends. The CDR3 here is CASSVDSYGYTF. The CDR3 nucleotides read TGTGCCAGCAGCGTTGACAGCTATGGCTACACCTTC.

This clonotype has more than one count but fewer than ten. The gene calls are TRBV4-2 and TRBJ1-5; D uncertain. Looked up from germline, CDR1 is LGHNA and CDR2 is YNFKEQ. Trimming stripped 0 bases from V and 5 bases from J, with 8 bases between. This CDR3 is 14 amino acids long. The CDR3 is CASSQDSGDQPQHF. In DNA form, the CDR3 reads TGTGCCAGCAGCCAAGATAGCGGGGATCAGCCCCAGCATTTT.

This clonotype appeared many times. The chain is built from TRBV18 and TRBJ2-1; TRBD2 agrees at 8 bases. The CDR3 extends over 12 amino acids. With V trimmed by 4 bases and J by 9 bases, 2 bases remained unmatched. Germline CDR1 and CDR2: KGHSH and LQKENI. This CDR3 reads CASSQSGGEQFF. The CDR3 DNA reads as TGTGCCAGCTCACAAAGCGGGGGTGAGCAGTTCTTC.

The V and J genes are TRBV9 and TRBJ2-1; 11 nucleotides match TRBD2. V lost 0 bases and J lost 2; bases outside the gene matches: 4. CDR3 length: 17 amino acids. The germline V gene encodes CDR1 SGDLS and CDR2 YYNGEE. CDR3 amino acids: CASSVGSGGDTYNEQFF. The DNA for the CDR3 is TGTGCCAGCAGCGTAGGTAGCGGGGGGGATACCTACAATGAGCAGTTCTTC.

This clonotype came up a few times. The chain carries TRBV7-2 and TRBJ2-7; the match to TRBD2 covers 12 bases. There are 19 residues in the CDR3. V shed 5 bases and J 6 bases; nucleotides not matched to a gene: 20. CDR1 is SGHTA, CDR2 FQGNSA, per germline. The DNA for the CDR3 is TGTGCCAGCAGCGGCCGTCCCGGGACTAGCGGGTCTGGCGGGGGCGAGCAGTACTTC. As protein: CASSGRPGTSGSGGGEQYF.

V and J are TRBV6-6 and TRBJ2-1; TRBD2 agrees at 10 bases. V dropped 7 bases and J dropped 4; count of bases not matched to a gene: 7. The CDR3 is made up of 15 amino acids. Germline-derived CDR1 and CDR2 are MNHNY and SVGAGI (reference sequence). The CDR3 sequence is CASNPSGSGYNEQFF. Written as DNA, the CDR3 is TGTGCCAGCAACCCTAGCGGGAGTGGGTACAATGAGCAGTTCTTC.

This clonotype came up a few times. At one end the junction does not follow the germline gene, possibly because of a read error. This CDR3 reads CSVEEGVAKNIQYF. The DNA for the CDR3 is TGCAGCGTGGAAGAAGGGGTAGCCAAAAACATTCAGTACTTC. V usage is TRBV29-1 and J usage is TRBJ2-4; a possible D gene is TRBD1 (5 bases). This CDR3 spans 14 amino acids. Germline assignment: CDR1 SQVTM and CDR2 ANQGSEA.